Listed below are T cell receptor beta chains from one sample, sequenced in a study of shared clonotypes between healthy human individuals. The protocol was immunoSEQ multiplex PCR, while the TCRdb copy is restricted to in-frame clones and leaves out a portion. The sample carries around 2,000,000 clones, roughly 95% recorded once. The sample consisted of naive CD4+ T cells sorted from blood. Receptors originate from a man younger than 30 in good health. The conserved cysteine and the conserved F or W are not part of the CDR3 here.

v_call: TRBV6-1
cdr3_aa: ASSELGSGALGAQY

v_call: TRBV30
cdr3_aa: AWSRGSTGELF

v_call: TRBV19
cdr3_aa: ASSIGGRAKNIQY

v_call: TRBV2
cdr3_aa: ASNRGVAGELF

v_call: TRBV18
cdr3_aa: ASSFGFQETQY

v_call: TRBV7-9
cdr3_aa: ASRGQGNEQF

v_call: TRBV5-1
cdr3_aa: ASREAGLLGSGTQY

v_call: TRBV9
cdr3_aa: ASSVTAGTSNTGELF

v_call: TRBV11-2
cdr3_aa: ASSLDGSFYNEQF

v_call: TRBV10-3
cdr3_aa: AISTDRYNQPQH

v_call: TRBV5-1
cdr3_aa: ASSSYPLGGAYEQY

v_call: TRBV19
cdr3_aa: ASSKGTGGSDGYT

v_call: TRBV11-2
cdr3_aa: ASSPAPNTGELF

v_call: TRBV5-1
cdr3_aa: ASSFTGGETQY

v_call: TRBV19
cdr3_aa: ASSITGNNQPQH

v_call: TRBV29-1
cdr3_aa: SVLIGLAGTFNDYEQY

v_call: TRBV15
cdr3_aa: ATSREGPQGSGNTIY

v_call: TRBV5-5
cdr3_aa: ASSSTHYYGYT

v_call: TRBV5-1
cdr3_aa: ASSLADRGYEQY

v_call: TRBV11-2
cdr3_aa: ASSLDQDRVAPGANVLT

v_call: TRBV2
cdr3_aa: ASRPPTVTGLYGYT

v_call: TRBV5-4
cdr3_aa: ASSFDPALPRQY

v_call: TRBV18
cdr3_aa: ASSSQGTYEQY

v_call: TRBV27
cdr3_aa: ASSPESIQY

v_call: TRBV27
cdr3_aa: ASSPTMTLAGVRYEQY

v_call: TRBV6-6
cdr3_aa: ASSLPPGGNTEAF

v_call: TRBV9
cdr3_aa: ASSVASRDTDTQY

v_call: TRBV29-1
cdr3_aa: SVDASPGDGELF

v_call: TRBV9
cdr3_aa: ASSAPQEPNTQY

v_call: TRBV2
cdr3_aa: ASKGVGPLYGYT

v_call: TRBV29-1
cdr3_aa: SVVPGQGAAGANVLT

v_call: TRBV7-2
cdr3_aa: ASSLVDYQPQH

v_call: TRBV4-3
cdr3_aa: ASSQLDRDRTEAF

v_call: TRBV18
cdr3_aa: ASSPSNQETQY

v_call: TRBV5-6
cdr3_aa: ASSSSVSYEQY

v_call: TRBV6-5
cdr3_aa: ASSYRYEQF

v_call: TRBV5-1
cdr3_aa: ASSKGLAGTQETQY

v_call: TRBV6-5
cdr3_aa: ASRAGTEY

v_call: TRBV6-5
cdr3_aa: ASSQGVGYEQY

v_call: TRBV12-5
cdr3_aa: ASGLGGIAYEQY

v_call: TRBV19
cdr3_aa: ASSTTGGNEQY

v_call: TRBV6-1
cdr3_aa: ASSEGQGRRLH

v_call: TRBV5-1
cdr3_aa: ASSLGGDFNYGYT

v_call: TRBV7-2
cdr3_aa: ASSTWTSGRAMGPHEQY

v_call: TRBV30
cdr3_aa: AWSVGQGPTGELF

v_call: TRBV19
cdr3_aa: ASSIGQSNQPQH

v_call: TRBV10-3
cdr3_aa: AISELAGGSPSGANVLT

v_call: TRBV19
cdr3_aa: ASSNQTRSDYGYT

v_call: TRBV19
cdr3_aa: ATAPQAEFKLF

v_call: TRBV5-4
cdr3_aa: ASSLEGGLVEQY

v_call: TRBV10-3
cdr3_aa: AISESTGRSSYGYT

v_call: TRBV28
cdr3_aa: ASSPHRGRNTGELF

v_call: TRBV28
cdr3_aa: ASSLQKLSNQPQH

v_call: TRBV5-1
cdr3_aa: ASSLSGPGELF

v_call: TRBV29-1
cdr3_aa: SALRPRGQVTEAF

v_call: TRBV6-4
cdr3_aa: ASSAQGPGRDTEAF